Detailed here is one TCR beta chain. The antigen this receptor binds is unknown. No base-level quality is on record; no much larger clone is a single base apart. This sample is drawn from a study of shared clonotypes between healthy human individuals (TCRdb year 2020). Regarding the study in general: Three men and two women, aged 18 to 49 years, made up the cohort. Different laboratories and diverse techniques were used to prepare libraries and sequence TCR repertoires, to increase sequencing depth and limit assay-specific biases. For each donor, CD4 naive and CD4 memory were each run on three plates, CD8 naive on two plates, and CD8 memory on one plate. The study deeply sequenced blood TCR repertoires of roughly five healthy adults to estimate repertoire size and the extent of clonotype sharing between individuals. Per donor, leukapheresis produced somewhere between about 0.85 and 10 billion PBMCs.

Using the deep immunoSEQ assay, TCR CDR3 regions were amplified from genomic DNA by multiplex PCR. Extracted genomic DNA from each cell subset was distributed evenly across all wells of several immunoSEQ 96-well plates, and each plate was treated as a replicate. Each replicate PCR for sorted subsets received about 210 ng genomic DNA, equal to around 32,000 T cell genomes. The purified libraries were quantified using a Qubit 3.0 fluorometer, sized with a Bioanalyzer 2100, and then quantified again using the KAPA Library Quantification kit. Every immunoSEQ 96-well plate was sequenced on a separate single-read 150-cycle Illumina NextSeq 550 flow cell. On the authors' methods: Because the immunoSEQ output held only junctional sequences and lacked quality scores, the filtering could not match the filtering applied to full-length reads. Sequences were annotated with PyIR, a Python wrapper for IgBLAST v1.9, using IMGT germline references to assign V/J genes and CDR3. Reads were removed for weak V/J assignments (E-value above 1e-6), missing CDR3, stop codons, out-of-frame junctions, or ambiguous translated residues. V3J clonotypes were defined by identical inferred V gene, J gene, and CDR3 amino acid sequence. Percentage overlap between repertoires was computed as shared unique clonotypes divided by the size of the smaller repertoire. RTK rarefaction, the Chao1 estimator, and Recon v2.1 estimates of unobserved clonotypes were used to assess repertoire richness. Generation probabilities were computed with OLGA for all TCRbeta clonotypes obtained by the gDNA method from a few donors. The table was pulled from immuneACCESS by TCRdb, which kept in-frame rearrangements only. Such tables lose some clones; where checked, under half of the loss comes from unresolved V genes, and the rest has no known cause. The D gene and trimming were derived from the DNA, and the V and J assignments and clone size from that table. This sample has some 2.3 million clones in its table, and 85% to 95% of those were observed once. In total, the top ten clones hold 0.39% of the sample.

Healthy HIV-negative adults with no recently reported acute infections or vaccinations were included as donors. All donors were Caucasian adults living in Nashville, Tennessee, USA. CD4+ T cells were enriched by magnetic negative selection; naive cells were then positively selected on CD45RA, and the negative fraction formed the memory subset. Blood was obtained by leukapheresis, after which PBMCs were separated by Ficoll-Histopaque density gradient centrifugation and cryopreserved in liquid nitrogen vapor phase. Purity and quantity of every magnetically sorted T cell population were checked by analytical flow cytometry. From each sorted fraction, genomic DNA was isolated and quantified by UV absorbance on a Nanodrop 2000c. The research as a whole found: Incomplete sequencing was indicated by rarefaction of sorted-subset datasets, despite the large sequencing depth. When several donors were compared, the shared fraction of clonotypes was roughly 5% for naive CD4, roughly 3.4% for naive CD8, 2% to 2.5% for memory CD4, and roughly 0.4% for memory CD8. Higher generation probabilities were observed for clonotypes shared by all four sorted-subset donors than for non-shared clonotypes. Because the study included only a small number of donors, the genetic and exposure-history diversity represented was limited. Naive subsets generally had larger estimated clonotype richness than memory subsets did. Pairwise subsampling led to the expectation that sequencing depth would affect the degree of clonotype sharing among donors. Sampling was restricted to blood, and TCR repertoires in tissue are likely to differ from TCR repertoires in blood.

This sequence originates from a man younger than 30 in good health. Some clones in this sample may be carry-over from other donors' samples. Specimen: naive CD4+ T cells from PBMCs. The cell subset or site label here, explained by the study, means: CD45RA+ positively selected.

The CDR3 is CASSQESDYLGTQYF. In nucleotide form, the sequence is TGTGCCAGCAGCCAAGAGAGCGACTACTTAGGGACCCAGTACTTC. In this chain, TRBV14 is recombined with TRBJ2-5; 5 matching bases give a weak D call of TRBD2. CDR1 and CDR2 are read off the germline V gene as SGHDN and FVKESK. The trim is 0 bases for V and 7 bases for J, with a gap of 15 bases between the germline ends. The CDR3 measures 15 amino acids from cysteine to phenylalanine. The DNA shown is the 45-base CDR3, in frame from base 1.